The clone carrying this T cell receptor (beta chain) has a single count. The data were obtained in a study of blood T cell repertoires in COVID-19. At the level of the study: The study drew acute and convalescent COVID-19 samples from the United States, Italy and Spain.

V shed 3 bases and J 5 bases; nucleotides not matched to a gene: 10. Germline CDR1 reads SGHDN; CDR2 reads FVKESK. The CDR3 sequence is 17 residues long. In the original analysis: Amplification of reference gene primers was used by the study to estimate nucleated cell counts. Clones were read by immunoSEQ multiplex PCR, and TCRdb kept only the in-frame ones, dropping some. V and J calls and clone size are given by that table; D and trimming were obtained from the DNA. Of a few hundred thousand clones detected, around 81% appear once; the ten largest clones hold about a sixth. The sequencing sample was made of peripheral blood. This clonotype was obtained from a person aged 65-85 years with COVID-19, enrolled during active disease. This chain connects TRBV14 to TRBJ2-2, with 9 positions matching TRBD2. The CDR3, as DNA: TGTGCCAGCAGCCAGGGTACTAGCGGGCCCTATACCGGGGAGCTGTTTTTT. Translating gives CASSQGTSGPYTGELFF.